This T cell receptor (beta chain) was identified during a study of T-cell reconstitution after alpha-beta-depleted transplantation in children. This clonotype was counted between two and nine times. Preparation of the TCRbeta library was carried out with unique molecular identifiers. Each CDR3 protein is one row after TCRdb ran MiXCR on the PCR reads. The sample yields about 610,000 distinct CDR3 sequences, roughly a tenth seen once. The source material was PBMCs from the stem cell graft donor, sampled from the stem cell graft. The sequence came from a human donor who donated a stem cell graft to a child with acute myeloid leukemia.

CDR3 protein: CASSRAGGGEAFF. In nucleotides, the CDR3 is TGTGCCAGCAGCCGCGCCGGCGGGGGTGAAGCTTTCTTT. The rearrangement links TRBV12-3 or TRBV12-4 to TRBJ1-1, with D perhaps matching TRBD1 (5 bases). Trimming shortened V by 6 bases and J by 7 bases, and 15 bases separated the two germline ends. The CDR3 runs to 13 residues.